Here is one T cell receptor beta chain with its context. These data originate in a study of OX40 agonist ivuxolimab in advanced cancers. Study-wide context: Dosing consisted of intravenous ivuxolimab at 0.01 to 10 mg/kg every 2 weeks. Those enrolled were less than 85% male, with a mean age of around 60 years and ages from roughly 23 to 80.

Sequencing used immunoSEQ multiplex PCR; TCRdb keeps in-frame clones, though not all of them. The table lists around 90,000 clones, over 80% of them singletons. This clonotype was obtained from an adult with an advanced solid tumor such as melanoma, head and neck, liver or kidney cancer. The material sequenced was CD4+ or CD8+ T cells sorted from blood, taken in a trial of the OX40 agonist ivuxolimab.

DNA of the CDR3: TGTGCCAGCCGTATGGGGGGCGCAACTAATGAAAAACTGTTTTTT. Encoded protein: CASRMGGATNEKLFF. The chain combines TRBV28 with TRBJ1-4; maybe TRBD1 (6 bases). Trimming stripped 8 bases from V and 0 bases from J, with 13 bases between. This CDR3 comprises 15 residues. CDR1 is MDHEN, CDR2 SYDVKM, per germline. Combining the CDR3 with reference TRBV28 and TRBJ1-4 gives the whole variable domain DVKVTQSSRYLVKRTGEKVFLECVQDMDHENMFWYRQDPGLGLRLIYFSYDVKMKEKGDIPEGYSVSREKKERFSLILESASTNQTSMYLCASRMGGATNEKLFFGSGTQLSVL.